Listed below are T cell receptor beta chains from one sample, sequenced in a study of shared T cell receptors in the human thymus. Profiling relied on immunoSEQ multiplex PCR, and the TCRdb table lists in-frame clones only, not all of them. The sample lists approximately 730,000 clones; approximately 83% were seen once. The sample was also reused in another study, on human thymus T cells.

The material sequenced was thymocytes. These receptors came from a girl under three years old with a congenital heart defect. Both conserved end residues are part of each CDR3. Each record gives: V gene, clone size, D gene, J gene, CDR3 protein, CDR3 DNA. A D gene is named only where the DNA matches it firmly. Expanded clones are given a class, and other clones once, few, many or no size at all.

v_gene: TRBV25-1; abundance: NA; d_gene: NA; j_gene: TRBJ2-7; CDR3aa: CASSGTGSPYEQYF; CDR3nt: TGTGCCAGCAGTGGTACAGGGTCCCCCTACGAGCAGTACTTC
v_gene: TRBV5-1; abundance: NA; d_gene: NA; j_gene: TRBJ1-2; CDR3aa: CASSLVAVWGYTF; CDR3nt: TGCGCCAGCAGCTTGGTGGCCGTGTGGGGCTACACCTTC
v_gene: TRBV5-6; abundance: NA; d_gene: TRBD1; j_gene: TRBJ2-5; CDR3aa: CASSWDRGETQYF; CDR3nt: TGTGCCAGCAGCTGGGACAGGGGGGAGACCCAGTACTTC
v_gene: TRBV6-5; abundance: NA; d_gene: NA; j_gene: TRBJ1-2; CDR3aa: CASSYGRGRIYGYTF; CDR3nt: TGTGCCAGCAGTTACGGTAGAGGGAGAATTTATGGCTACACCTTC
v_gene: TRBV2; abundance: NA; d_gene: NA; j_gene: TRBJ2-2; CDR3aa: CASRITSWGINTGELFF; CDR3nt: TGTGCCAGCAGGATAACTAGCTGGGGTATTAACACCGGGGAGCTGTTTTTT
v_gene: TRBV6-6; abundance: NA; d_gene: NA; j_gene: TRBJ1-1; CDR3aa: CASSYPDTEAFF; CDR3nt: TGTGCCAGCAGCTACCCAGACACTGAAGCTTTCTTT
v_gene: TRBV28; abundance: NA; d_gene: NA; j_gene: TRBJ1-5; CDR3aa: CASSFPKTANSNQPQHF; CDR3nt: TGTGCCAGCAGTTTCCCTAAAACAGCTAATAGCAATCAGCCCCAGCATTTT
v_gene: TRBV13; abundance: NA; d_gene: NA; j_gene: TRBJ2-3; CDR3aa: CASSYGSVGGCTDTQYF; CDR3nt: TGTGCCAGCAGCTACGGATCCGTGGGGGGTTGCACAGATACGCAGTATTTT
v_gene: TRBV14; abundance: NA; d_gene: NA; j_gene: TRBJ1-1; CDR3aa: CASSQDLRVRNTEAFF; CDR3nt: TGTGCCAGCAGCCAAGATCTTAGAGTGCGGAACACTGAAGCTTTCTTT
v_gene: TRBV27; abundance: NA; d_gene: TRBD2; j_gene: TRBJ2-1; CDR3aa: CASSTGLAEQFF; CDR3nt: TGTGCCAGCAGTACTGGACTAGCGGAGCAGTTCTTC
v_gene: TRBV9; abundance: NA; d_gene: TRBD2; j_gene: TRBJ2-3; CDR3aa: CASSLTSSGSPGTDTQYF; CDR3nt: TGTGCCAGCAGCCTGACTTCTAGCGGGAGCCCTGGCACAGATACGCAGTATTTT
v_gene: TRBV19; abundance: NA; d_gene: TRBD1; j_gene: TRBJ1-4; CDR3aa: CASSTGQGIKLFF; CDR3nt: TGTGCCAGTAGTACCGGACAGGGAATTAAACTGTTTTTT
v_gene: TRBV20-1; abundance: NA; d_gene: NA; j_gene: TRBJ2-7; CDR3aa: CSARRLGYF; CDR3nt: TGCAGTGCTAGGCGGCTAGGGTACTTC
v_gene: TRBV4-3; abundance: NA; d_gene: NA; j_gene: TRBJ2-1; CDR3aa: CASSQVRGKNEQFF; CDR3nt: TGCGCCAGCAGCCAAGTCCGAGGGAAAAATGAGCAGTTCTTC
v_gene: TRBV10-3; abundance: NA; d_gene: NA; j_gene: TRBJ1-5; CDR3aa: CAISENGWTPNQPQHF; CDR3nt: TGTGCCATCAGTGAGAATGGTTGGACACCCAATCAGCCCCAGCATTTT
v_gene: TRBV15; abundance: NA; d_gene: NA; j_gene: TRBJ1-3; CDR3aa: CATSRDLETHSGNTIYF; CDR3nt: TGTGCCACCAGCAGAGATTTGGAGACGCACTCTGGAAACACCATATATTTT
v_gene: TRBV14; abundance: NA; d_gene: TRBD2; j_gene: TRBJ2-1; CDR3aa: CASSGRGSGGPSSYNEQFF; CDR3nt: TGTGCCAGCAGCGGAAGAGGCAGCGGGGGGCCTTCCTCCTACAATGAGCAGTTCTTC
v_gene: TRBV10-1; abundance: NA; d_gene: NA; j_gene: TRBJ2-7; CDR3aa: CASSESLQSEQYF; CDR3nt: TGCGCCAGCAGTGAGTCGCTACAGTCCGAGCAGTACTTC
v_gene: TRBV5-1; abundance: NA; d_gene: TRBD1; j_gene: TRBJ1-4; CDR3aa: CASSLGQIGEKLFF; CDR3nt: TGCGCCAGCAGCCTGGGACAGATCGGGGAAAAACTGTTTTTT
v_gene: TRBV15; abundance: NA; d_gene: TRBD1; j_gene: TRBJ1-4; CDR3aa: CATRGAGQQFEKLFF; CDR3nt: TGTGCCACCAGGGGCGCGGGACAGCAATTTGAAAAACTGTTTTTT
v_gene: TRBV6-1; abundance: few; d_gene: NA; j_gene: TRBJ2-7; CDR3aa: CASSEGGVGSEETYEQYF; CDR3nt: TGTGCCAGCAGTGAAGGAGGCGTGGGCTCGGAGGAAACCTACGAGCAGTACTTC
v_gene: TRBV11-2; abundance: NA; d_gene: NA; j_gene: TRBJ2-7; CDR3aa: CASSSDLYGQNPYEQYF; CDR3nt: TGTGCCAGCAGCTCCGACCTGTATGGGCAGAACCCCTACGAGCAGTACTTC
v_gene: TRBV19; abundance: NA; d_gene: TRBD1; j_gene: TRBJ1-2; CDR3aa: CASSPGQGSNYGYTF; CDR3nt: TGTGCCAGTAGCCCCGGACAGGGTAGTAACTATGGCTACACCTTC
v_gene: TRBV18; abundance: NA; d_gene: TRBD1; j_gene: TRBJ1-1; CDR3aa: CASARDSNRYEAFF; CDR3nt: TGTGCCAGCGCGAGGGACAGTAACCGCTACGAAGCTTTCTTT
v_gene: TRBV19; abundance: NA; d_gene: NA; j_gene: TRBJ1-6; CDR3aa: CAKRQPQPKNSPLHF; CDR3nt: TGTGCCAAAAGACAGCCACAACCCAAAAATTCACCCCTCCACTTT
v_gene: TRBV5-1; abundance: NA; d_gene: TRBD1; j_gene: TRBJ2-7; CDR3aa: CASSFFLPGQGFCEQYF; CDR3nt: TGCGCCAGCAGCTTTTTCTTACCGGGACAGGGATTCTGCGAGCAGTACTTC
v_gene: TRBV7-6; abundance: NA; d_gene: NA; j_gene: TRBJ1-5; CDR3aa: CASSLGPGNNQPQHF; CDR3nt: TGTGCCAGCAGCTTAGGCCCAGGGAACAATCAGCCCCAGCATTTT
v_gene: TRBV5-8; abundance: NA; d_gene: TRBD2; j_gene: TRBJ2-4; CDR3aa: CASSLAGGANIQYF; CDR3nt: TGTGCCAGCAGCTTGGCCGGGGGGGCAAACATTCAGTACTTC
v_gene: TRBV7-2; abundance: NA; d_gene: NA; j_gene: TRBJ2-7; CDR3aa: CASSLGGTLSEQYF; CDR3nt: TGTGCCAGCAGCTTAGGCGGGACCCTTTCTGAGCAGTACTTC
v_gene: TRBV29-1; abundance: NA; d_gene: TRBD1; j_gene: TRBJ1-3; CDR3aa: CSVSAGGFGNTIYF; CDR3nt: TGCAGCGTTTCGGCAGGGGGTTTTGGAAACACCATATATTTT
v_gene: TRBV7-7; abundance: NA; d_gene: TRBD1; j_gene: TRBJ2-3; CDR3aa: CASSSQGADTQYF; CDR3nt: TGTGCTAGCAGCTCACAGGGGGCAGATACGCAGTATTTT
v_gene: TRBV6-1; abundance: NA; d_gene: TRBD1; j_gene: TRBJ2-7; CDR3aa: CASSDRDRGREQYF; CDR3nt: TGTGCCAGCAGTGACCGGGACAGGGGGCGCGAGCAGTACTTC
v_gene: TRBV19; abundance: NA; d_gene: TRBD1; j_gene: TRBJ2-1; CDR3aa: CASSTGPYHGTGGDEQFF; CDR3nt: TGTGCCAGTAGTACTGGTCCCTACCACGGGACAGGGGGGGATGAGCAGTTCTTC
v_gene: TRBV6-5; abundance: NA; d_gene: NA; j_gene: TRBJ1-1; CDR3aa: CASSYYSGWLAMNAFF; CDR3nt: TGTGCCAGCAGTTACTACTCGGGGTGGCTGGCCATGAATGCTTTCTTT
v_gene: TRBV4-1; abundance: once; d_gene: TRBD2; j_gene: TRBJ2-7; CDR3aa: CASSLAGPPFPGEQYF; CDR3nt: TGCGCCAGCAGCCTAGCGGGACCCCCCTTCCCCGGCGAGCAGTACTTC
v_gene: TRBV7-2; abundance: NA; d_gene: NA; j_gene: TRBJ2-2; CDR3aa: CASSLLAAPSADTGELFF; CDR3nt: TGTGCCAGCAGCTTATTGGCCGCGCCCTCGGCGGACACCGGGGAGCTGTTTTTT
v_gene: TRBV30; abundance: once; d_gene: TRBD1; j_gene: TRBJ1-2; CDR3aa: CAWSEDRVGYTF; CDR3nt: TGTGCCTGGAGCGAGGACAGGGTCGGCTACACCTTC
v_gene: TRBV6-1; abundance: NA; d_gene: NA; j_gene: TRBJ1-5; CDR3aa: CASSAQRGSRQPQHF; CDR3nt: TGTGCCAGCAGCGCTCAGAGAGGGTCCCGTCAGCCCCAGCATTTT
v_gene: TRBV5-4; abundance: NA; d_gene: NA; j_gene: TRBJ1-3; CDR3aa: CASSPPPGSSGNTIYF; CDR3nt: TGTGCCAGCAGCCCCCCCCCGGGGTCCTCTGGAAACACCATATATTTT
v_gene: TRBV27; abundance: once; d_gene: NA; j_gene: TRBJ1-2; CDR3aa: CASTTTIANYGYTF; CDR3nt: TGTGCCAGCACCACGACAATAGCTAACTATGGCTACACCTTC
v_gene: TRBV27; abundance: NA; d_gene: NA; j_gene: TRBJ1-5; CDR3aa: CASSPMLYGQPTSGNQPQHF; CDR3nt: TGTGCCAGCAGTCCCATGTTGTATGGACAACCTACCTCGGGCAATCAGCCCCAGCATTTT
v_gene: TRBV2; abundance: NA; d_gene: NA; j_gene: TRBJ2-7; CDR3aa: CASSHRIYEQYF; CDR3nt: TGTGCCAGCAGTCACAGAATCTACGAGCAGTACTTC
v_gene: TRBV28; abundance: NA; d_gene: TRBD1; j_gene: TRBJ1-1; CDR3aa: CASTRQGRGTEAFF; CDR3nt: TGTGCCAGCACCCGACAGGGAAGGGGCACTGAAGCTTTCTTT
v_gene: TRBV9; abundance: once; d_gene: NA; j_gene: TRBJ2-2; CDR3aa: CASSVVGGSGELFF; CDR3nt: TGTGCCAGCAGCGTAGTCGGGGGATCCGGGGAGCTGTTTTTT
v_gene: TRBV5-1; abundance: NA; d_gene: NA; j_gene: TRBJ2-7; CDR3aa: CASSDPRGHDEPYEQYF; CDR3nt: TGCGCCAGCAGCGACCCCAGGGGACACGATGAACCCTACGAGCAGTACTTC
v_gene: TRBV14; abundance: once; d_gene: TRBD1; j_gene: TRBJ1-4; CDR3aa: CASSPRDRADEKLFF; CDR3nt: TGTGCCAGCAGCCCCCGGGACAGGGCGGATGAAAAACTGTTTTTT
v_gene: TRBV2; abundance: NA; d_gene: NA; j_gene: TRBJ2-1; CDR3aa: CASSNRRVVSYNEQFF; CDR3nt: TGTGCCAGCAGTAACCGGCGGGTGGTGTCCTACAATGAGCAGTTCTTC
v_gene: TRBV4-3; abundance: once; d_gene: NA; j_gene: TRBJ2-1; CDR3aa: CASSQVFASVRFNEQFF; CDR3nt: TGCGCCAGCAGCCAAGTCTTTGCGTCCGTACGATTCAATGAGCAGTTCTTC
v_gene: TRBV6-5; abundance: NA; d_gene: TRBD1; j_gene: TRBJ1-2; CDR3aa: CASSPGGRGGYTF; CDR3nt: TGTGCCAGCAGCCCAGGGGGCAGAGGTGGCTACACCTTC
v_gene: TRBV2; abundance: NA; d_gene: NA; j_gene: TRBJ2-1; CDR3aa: CASSEYWGSYWGNEQFF; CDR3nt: TGTGCCAGCAGTGAATATTGGGGCAGCTACTGGGGCAATGAGCAGTTCTTC
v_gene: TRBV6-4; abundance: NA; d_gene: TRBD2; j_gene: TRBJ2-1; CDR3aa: CASSASGGAPYNEQFF; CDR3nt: TGTGCCAGCAGTGCTAGCGGGGGGGCCCCCTACAATGAGCAGTTCTTC
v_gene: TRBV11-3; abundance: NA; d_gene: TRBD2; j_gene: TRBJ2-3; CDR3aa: CASSLELADTQYF; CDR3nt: TGTGCCAGCAGCTTAGAACTAGCGGATACGCAGTATTTT
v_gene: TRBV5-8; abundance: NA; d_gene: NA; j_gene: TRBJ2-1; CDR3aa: CASSFLGGAGNEQFF; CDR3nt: TGTGCCAGCAGCTTTTTAGGGGGCGCGGGGAATGAGCAGTTCTTC
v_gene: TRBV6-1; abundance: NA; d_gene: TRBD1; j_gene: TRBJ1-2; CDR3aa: CASSEEGARYGYTF; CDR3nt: TGTGCCAGCAGTGAAGAGGGGGCAAGGTATGGCTACACCTTC
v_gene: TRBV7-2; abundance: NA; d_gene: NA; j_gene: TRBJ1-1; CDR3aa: CASSLFRGFEAFF; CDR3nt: TGTGCCAGCAGCTTATTTAGGGGGTTTGAAGCTTTCTTT